These 14 T cell receptor beta chains share one sample of origin, sequenced in a study of blood T cell repertoires in COVID-19. Using immunoSEQ multiplex PCR, the repertoire was profiled, and TCRdb retains in-frame clones only, with some absent. The data contain about 150,000 clones, roughly 84% of them singletons. The sequenced sample consisted of peripheral blood. The receptor set was obtained from an older man with COVID-19, enrolled during active disease.

This sequence joins TRBV6-5 and TRBJ1-1; possible D gene TRBD1, 5 bases. The germline gives CDR1 MNHEY, CDR2 SVGAGI. V shed 5 bases and J shed 4 bases, with 14 bases lying between them. This CDR3 is 14 amino acids long. In DNA form, the CDR3 reads TGTGCCAGCAGTCCTCCGGGGGGAGGCACTGAAGCTTTCTTT. This encodes CASSPPGGGTEAFF.

This clone was picked up one time. The same CDR3 can be traced to other DNA sequences in this sample. The rearrangement uses TRBV9 and TRBJ1-3; 8 positions agree with TRBD1. Germline lookup yields CDR1 SGDLS and CDR2 YYNGEE. V lost 2 bases to trimming and J lost 3 bases; unmatched junction nucleotides: 1. The CDR3 sequence is 14 residues long. CDR3 loop: CASSVGTGGNTIYF. The CDR3 DNA is TGTGCCAGCAGCGTCGGGACAGGTGGAAACACCATATATTTT.

The CDR3 loop is CASSAQTSGGNEQFF. The DNA of the CDR3 is TGTGCCAGCAGCGCTCAGACTAGCGGGGGGAATGAGCAGTTCTTC. V gene TRBV7-3 combines with J gene TRBJ2-1, with 13 bases aligning to TRBD2. Losses at the gene ends were 5 bases for V and 7 bases for J; bases not matched to a gene: 5. Germline CDR1 reads SGHTA; CDR2 reads FQGTGA. The CDR3 totals 15 residues.

J is TRBJ2-1 and V is TRBV10-3; perhaps TRBD2 as D (5 bases). CDR3 length: 15 residues. Germline V gene sequence: CDR1 ENHRY, CDR2 SYGVKD. Trimming stripped 2 bases from V and 5 bases from J, with 13 bases between. CDR3 region: CAISEVLGQDNEQFF. CDR3 coding DNA: TGTGCCATCAGTGAGGTACTAGGGCAAGACAATGAGCAGTTCTTC.

This chain uses TRBV19 with TRBJ1-1, with a tentative D call TRBD1 (5 bases). Trimming left V 5 bases short and J 0 bases short, with 13 bases between. The CDR3 covers 15 residues. Per the germline V gene, CDR1 is LNHDA and CDR2 is SQIVND (reference sequence). The CDR3 reads CASSASQVLNTEAFF. CDR3 DNA: TGTGCCAGTAGTGCCTCACAGGTCCTGAACACTGAAGCTTTCTTT. Drawing the rest from reference TRBV19 and TRBJ1-1, the complete variable domain is DGGITQSPKYLFRKEGQNVTLSCEQNLNHDAMYWYRQDPGQGLRLIYYSQIVNDFQKGDIAEGYSVSREKKESFPLTVTSAQKNPTAFYLCASSASQVLNTEAFFGQGTRLTVV.

The CDR3: CATSTGTPGTEQYF. DNA of the CDR3: TGTGCCACCAGCACCGGGACACCTGGGACCGAGCAGTACTTC. The genes are TRBV15 and TRBJ2-7; a possible D gene is TRBD1 (6 bases). Trimming removed 4 bases from V and 6 bases from J, with 16 bases in between. Germline V gene sequence: CDR1 LNHNV, CDR2 YYDKDF (reference sequence). The CDR3 consists of 14 residues.

The chain couples TRBV19 to TRBJ2-7; 7 bases line up with TRBD1. The CDR3 is made up of 13 amino acids. V lost 10 bases to trimming and J lost 3 bases; unmatched junction nucleotides: 9. Germline-derived CDR1 and CDR2 are LNHDA and SQIVND (reference sequence). The chain's CDR3 is CATARTGDYEQYF. CDR3 sequence (DNA): TGTGCCACCGCGAGGACAGGTGACTACGAGCAGTACTTC.

This clone has only a few counts. This chain uses TRBV4-1 with TRBJ2-5, with TRBD2 matching over 16 bases. CDR1 MGHRA and CDR2 YSYEKL come from the germline V gene. Trimming removed 4 bases from V and 7 bases from J; junction bases left unmatched: 9. There are 17 residues in the CDR3. CDR3 DNA: TGCGCCAGCAGCCTCACCGGGACTAGCGGGGGGGCCGCGACCCAGTACTTC. The encoded protein is CASSLTGTSGGAATQYF.

J is TRBJ1-1 and V is TRBV2; 7 bases agree with TRBD1. V lost 6 bases, J lost 1 base, and 8 bases stayed unmatched. This CDR3 has 15 amino acids. CDR1 and CDR2 from the germline V gene are SNHLY and FYNNEI. CDR3 protein: CASRDEDRPNTEAFF. The DNA for the CDR3 is TGTGCCAGCAGAGACGAGGACAGGCCGAACACTGAAGCTTTCTTT.

The chain's CDR3 is CASSGGTGRNTEAFF. The CDR3 DNA follows: TGTGCCAGCAGCGGCGGGACAGGGAGGAACACTGAAGCTTTCTTT. V and J are TRBV9 and TRBJ1-1; 9 bases agree with TRBD1. Per the germline V gene, CDR1 is SGDLS and CDR2 is YYNGEE. This CDR3 is built from 15 residues. With V trimmed by 3 bases and J by 1 base, 4 bases remained unmatched.

The chain recombines TRBV9 with TRBJ2-7; TRBD1 matches at 7 bases. CDR1 is SGDLS, CDR2 YYNGEE, per germline. V lost 0 bases, J lost 1 base, and 4 bases stayed unmatched. This CDR3 region has 15 residues. The CDR3 protein is CASSVGDRVSYEQYF. Here the CDR3 DNA reads TGTGCCAGCAGCGTAGGAGACAGGGTATCCTACGAGCAGTACTTC.

The rearrangement links TRBV7-8 to TRBJ2-3, with TRBD2 identical over 11 bases. J was trimmed by 5 bases and V by 5 bases; bases with no gene match: 6. CDR3 length: 15 amino acids. Germline V gene lookup returns CDR1 SGHVS and CDR2 FQNEAQ. CDR3 residues: CASSLSGGAIDTQYF. In DNA form, the CDR3 reads TGTGCCAGCAGCCTTAGCGGGGGGGCGATAGATACGCAGTATTTT.

V and J are TRBV3-1 (or the pseudogene TRBV3-2) and TRBJ2-1; 10 bases map to TRBD2. The germline CDR1 and CDR2 sequences are LGHDT and YNNKEL (reference sequence). V was pared by 0 bases and J by 4 bases, with 6 bases of the junction left unmatched. The CDR3 extends over 17 amino acids. CDR3 nucleotides: TGTGCCAGCAGCCAAGATCTCAGCGGGGGGGTATACAATGAGCAGTTCTTC. This sequence encodes CASSQDLSGGVYNEQFF.

This chain connects TRBV2 to TRBJ2-1; 10 positions agree with TRBD1. After removal of 7 bases from V and 1 base from J, the junction contained 16 bases not matched to a gene. The CDR3 loop spans 19 amino acids. Germline CDR1 SNHLY, CDR2 FYNNEI. CDR3 protein: CASISGTGATLISYNEQFF. The CDR3 DNA reads as TGTGCCAGCATTTCCGGGACAGGGGCCACGTTGATATCCTACAATGAGCAGTTCTTC.